The clone carrying this T cell receptor beta chain was counted many times. Its target is unknown. Germline CDR1 LNHNV, CDR2 YYDKDF (reference sequence). Trimming took 0 bases from V and 8 from J, leaving 23 bases between them. The length of the CDR3 is 18 residues. Construction of the TCRbeta library involved unique molecular identifiers. Each CDR3 protein gets one entry after TCRdb re-called the PCR reads with MiXCR. The top ten hold roughly 4.5% of the sample, which has some 200,000 distinct CDR3 sequences, about 6% seen once. The sample comes from a study of T-cell reconstitution after alpha-beta-depleted transplantation in children. Regarding the study as a whole: One year after transplant, T-cell counts and diversity came mostly from newly produced T cells. High day-60 TCRbeta diversity in some patients came from surviving recipient T cells and thymic progenitors. Reportedly, only several hundred clones from non-depleted graft cells drove alpha-beta T-cell counts at about two months.

This TCR was recovered from a girl under three years old with combined immunodeficiency, due to receive a stem cell transplant. This chain joins TRBV15 and TRBJ2-1; D might be TRBD2 (5 bases). Specimen: PBMCs, collected before TCRalphabeta/CD19-depleted stem cell transplant. CDR3 DNA: TGTGCCACCAGCAGAGAGGGAGCGAGCGCTTTATCGGATTATGAGCAGTTCTTC. Protein: CATSREGASALSDYEQFF.